This T cell receptor beta chain comes out of a study of T cell repertoires in ileal Crohn's disease. Study summary: All patients had surgery for stricturing (61%) or penetrating (39%) disease. About half of patients got postoperative therapy: under 12 thiopurines, fewer than 20 anti-TNF.

V shed 5 bases and J shed 6 bases, with 8 bases lying between them. The CDR3 is 11 amino acids. Germline-derived CDR1 and CDR2 are SGHAT and FQNNGV. Clones were read by immunoSEQ multiplex PCR, and TCRdb kept only the in-frame ones, dropping some. The sample lists approximately 17,000 clones; 70% to 90% were seen once. Included were adult ileal or ileocolonic Crohn's patients indicated for ileocolonic resection. Study outcomes and limitations: Mucosal expansions were suggested to be mainly CD8 T cells.

Regarding this clone: The antigen is undetermined.

This rearrangement joins TRBV11-2 to TRBJ2-7, with D maybe TRBD1 (5 bases). The sequenced material came from ileal tissue. This sequence was found in an adult with Crohn's disease. CDR3 in amino acids: CASSQGTEQYF. The CDR3 nucleotides are TGTGCCAGCAGCCAGGGCACCGAGCAGTACTTC.